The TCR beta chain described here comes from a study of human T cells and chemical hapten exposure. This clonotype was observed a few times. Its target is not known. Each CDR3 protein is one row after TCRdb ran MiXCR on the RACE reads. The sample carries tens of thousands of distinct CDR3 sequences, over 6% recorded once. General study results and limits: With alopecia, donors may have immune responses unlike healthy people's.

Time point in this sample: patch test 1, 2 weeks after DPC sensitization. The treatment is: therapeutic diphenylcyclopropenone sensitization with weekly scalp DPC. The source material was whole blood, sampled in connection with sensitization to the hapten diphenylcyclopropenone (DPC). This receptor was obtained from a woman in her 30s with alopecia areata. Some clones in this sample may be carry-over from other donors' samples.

Written as DNA, the CDR3 is TGTGCCAGCAGCCCCGGGTGGACCCAGTACTTC. Residues: CASSPGWTQYF. The gene calls are TRBV7-8 and TRBJ2-5; D unresolved. Between the trimmed V and J ends, which lost 5 bases and 7 bases, there was a span of 8 bases. There are 11 residues in the CDR3. Germline V gene data show CDR1 as SGHVS and CDR2 as FQNEAQ.